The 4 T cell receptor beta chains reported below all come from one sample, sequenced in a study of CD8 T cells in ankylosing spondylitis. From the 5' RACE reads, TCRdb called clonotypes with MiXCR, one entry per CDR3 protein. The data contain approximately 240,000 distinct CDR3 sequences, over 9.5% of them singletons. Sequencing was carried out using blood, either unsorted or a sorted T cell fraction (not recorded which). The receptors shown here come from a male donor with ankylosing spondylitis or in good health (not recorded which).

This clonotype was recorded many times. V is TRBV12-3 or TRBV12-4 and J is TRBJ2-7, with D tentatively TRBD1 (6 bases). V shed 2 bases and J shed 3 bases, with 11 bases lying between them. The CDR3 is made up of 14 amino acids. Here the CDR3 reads CASSLKQGNYEQYF. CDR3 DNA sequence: TGTGCCAGCAGTTTAAAACAGGGAAACTACGAGCAGTACTTC.

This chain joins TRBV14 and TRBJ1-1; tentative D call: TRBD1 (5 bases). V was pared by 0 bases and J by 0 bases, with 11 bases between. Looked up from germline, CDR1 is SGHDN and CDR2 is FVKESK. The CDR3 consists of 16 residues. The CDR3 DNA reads TGTGCCAGCAGCCAAGAGCCCGCCAGGGTGAACACTGAAGCTTTCTTT. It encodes CASSQEPARVNTEAFF.

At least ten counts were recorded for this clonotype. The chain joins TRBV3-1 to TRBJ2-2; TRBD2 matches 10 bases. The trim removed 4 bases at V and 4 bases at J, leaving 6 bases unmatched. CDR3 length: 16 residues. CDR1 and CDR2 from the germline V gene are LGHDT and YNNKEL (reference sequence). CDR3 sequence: CASSLQLAGPTGELFF. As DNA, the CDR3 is TGTGCCAGCAGCCTTCAACTAGCGGGGCCCACCGGGGAGCTGTTTTTT.

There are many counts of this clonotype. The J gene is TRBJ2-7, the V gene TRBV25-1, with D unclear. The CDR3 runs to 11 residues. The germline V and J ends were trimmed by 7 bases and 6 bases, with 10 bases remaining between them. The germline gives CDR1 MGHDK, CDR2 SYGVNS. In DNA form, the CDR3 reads TGTGCCAGCAACATCGGGTTCGAGCAGTACTTC. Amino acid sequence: CASNIGFEQYF.